The next 16 T cell receptor beta chains were all read from a single sample in a study of identical twins. TCRdb independently ran MiXCR on the 5' RACE reads; one entry per CDR3 protein. The table shows approximately 1.8 million distinct CDR3 sequences, with more than 30% occurring only once. The sample was cord blood. The origin of the receptors is a newborn girl in good health.

The V and J genes are TRBV20-1 and TRBJ2-1; 8 nucleotides line up with TRBD2. CDR3 length: 14 amino acids. Trimming at V came to 2 bases and at J to 6 bases, leaving 6 bases not matched to a gene. CDR1 is DFQATT, CDR2 SNEGSKA, per germline (reference sequence). CDR3 in amino acids: CSARRTSLFNEQFF. CDR3 in DNA: TGCAGTGCTAGAAGGACTAGCTTGTTCAATGAGCAGTTCTTC.

The chain carries TRBV14 and TRBJ2-1; D remains ambiguous. Trimming removed 2 bases from V and 9 bases from J, with 8 bases in between. The CDR3 totals 12 residues. Germline assignment: CDR1 SGHDN and CDR2 FVKESK. The chain's CDR3 is CASSQRPPEQFF. CDR3 DNA: TGTGCCAGCAGCCAAAGGCCTCCTGAGCAGTTCTTC.

This clonotype was counted only a few times. The J gene is TRBJ2-3, the V gene TRBV3-1; possible D gene TRBD2, 5 bases. Trimming removed 0 bases from V and 4 bases from J, with 14 bases in between. The CDR3 loop spans 16 amino acids. CDR1 LGHDT and CDR2 YNNKEL come from the germline V gene (reference sequence). The CDR3 DNA reads TGTGCCAGCAGCCAAGAGGGCCGGGGAATGGCAGATACGCAGTATTTT. This codes for CASSQEGRGMADTQYF.

This clonotype has a single count. The genes are TRBV27 and TRBJ2-5; 7 bases are a match to TRBD2. J lost 11 bases, V lost 5 bases, and 14 bases had no gene match. CDR3 length: 14 residues. Germline V lookup: CDR1 MNHEY, CDR2 SMNVEV (reference sequence). CDR3 DNA sequence: TGTGCCAGCAGTATCCAAGGACTAGTGGGTGAGCAGTACTTC. This gives the protein CASSIQGLVGEQYF.

Only a few counts were recorded for this clonotype. The CDR3 DNA follows: TGTGCCAGCAGGACAGCAGGGTTTTGGTATGGCTACACCTTC. Its translation: CASRTAGFWYGYTF. J is TRBJ1-2 and V is TRBV6-1; D perhaps matches TRBD1 (5 bases). Looked up from germline, CDR1 is MNHNS and CDR2 is SASEGT. This CDR3 has 14 residues. Between the trimmed V and J ends, which lost 6 bases and 5 bases, there was a span of 16 bases.

The V gene is TRBV20-1, the J gene TRBJ2-5; no clear D gene. The CDR3 runs 12 residues. The V end was cut by 3 bases, the J end by 4 bases, with 9 bases between. In germline, CDR1 is DFQATT, CDR2 SNEGSKA (reference sequence). DNA for the CDR3: TGCAGTGCTAGTGCCACAACAGAGACCCAGTACTTC. Protein sequence: CSASATTETQYF.

A remark on this clonotype: The germline gene is not matched at one end of the junction; a read error may be the cause. CDR3 DNA sequence: TGTGCCAGCAGTTTCCGACAGCCCAATCAGCCCCAGCCTTTT. The encoded protein is CASSFRQPNQPQPF. V is TRBV6-6 and J is TRBJ1-5; perhaps TRBD1 as D (5 bases). Germline CDR1 reads MNHNY; CDR2 reads SVGAGI (reference sequence). CDR3 size: 14 residues.

In its sample, this clonotype was seen many times. The rearrangement links TRBV10-3 to TRBJ2-7; TRBD1 agrees at 7 bases. Per the germline V gene, CDR1 is ENHRY and CDR2 is SYGVKD. With 2 bases clipped from V and 2 bases from J, the junction kept 0 bases outside the gene matches. CDR3 length: 13 amino acids. In DNA, the CDR3 is TGTGCCATCAGTGAGGACAGGGCCTACGAGCAGTACTTC. It translates to CAISEDRAYEQYF.

The chain has TRBV20-1 and TRBJ2-7; the match to TRBD1 covers 7 bases. Germline lookup yields CDR1 DFQATT and CDR2 SNEGSKA (reference sequence). This CDR3 region has 15 residues. V lost 0 bases to trimming and J lost 1 base; unmatched junction nucleotides: 6. The CDR3 nucleotides read TGCAGTGCTAGAGATCCGGGGACAGATTCCTACGAGCAGTACTTC. Its translation: CSARDPGTDSYEQYF.

This clonotype has a handful of counts. The chain links TRBV12-3 or TRBV12-4 to TRBJ2-7; D unresolved. Trimming stripped 8 bases from V and 0 bases from J, with 11 bases between. This CDR3 region has 13 residues. CDR3 sequence (DNA): TGTGCCAGCGGGCAGCGTGTCTCCTACGAGCAGTACTTC. Its protein product is CASGQRVSYEQYF.

The rearrangement links TRBV5-4 to TRBJ2-7; D gene ambiguous. CDR1 and CDR2 from the germline V gene are SGHNT and YYREEE (reference sequence). There are 15 residues in the CDR3. Trimming pared 4 bases from V and 2 bases from J, leaving 16 bases between. The CDR3, as DNA: TGTGCCAGCAGCCCCGTCCGAGACGGCACCTACGAGCAGTACTTC. Residues: CASSPVRDGTYEQYF.

There are a few counts of this clonotype. This chain links TRBV16 with TRBJ1-5, with D possibly being TRBD1 (6 bases). Deletions cut 0 bases from V and 4 bases from J, with 7 bases between. CDR3 length equals 14 residues. CDR1 and CDR2 from the germline V gene are KGHSY and FQNENV. The CDR3 loop reads CASSQSGQNQPQHF. CDR3 nucleotide sequence: TGTGCCAGCAGCCAATCGGGACAAAATCAGCCCCAGCATTTT. Full variable domain (remainder filled in from reference TRBV16 and TRBJ1-5): GEEVAQTPKHLVRGEGQKAKLYCAPIKGHSYVFWYQQVLKNEFKFLISFQNENVFDETGMPKERFSAKCLPNSPCSLEIQATKLEDSAVYFCASSQSGQNQPQHFGDGTRLSIL.

A few counts support this clonotype. The gene calls are TRBV7-2 and TRBJ2-3; D not resolved. The CDR3 runs 16 residues. V was pared by 5 bases and J by 0 bases, with 15 bases between. The germline CDR1 and CDR2 sequences are SGHTA and FQGNSA. The CDR3 nucleotides read TGTGCCAGCAGCCGGAACAGACTCCAAAGCACAGATACGCAGTATTTT. Protein: CASSRNRLQSTDTQYF.

This clonotype has more than one count but fewer than ten. The V gene is TRBV5-1, the J gene TRBJ2-3; 7 bases are a match to TRBD1. The germline gives CDR1 SGHRS, CDR2 YFSETQ. V shed 1 base and J 4 bases; nucleotides not matched to a gene: 6. The CDR3 consists of 15 residues. CDR3: CASSLRGQAADTQYF. DNA for the CDR3: TGCGCCAGCAGCTTGAGGGGGCAGGCCGCAGATACGCAGTATTTT.

The rearrangement links TRBV20-1 to TRBJ2-3; 7 positions match TRBD2. The junction had 5 bases not matched to a gene; V was cut back by 0 bases and J by 11 bases. The CDR3 spans 12 residues. Germline V lookup: CDR1 DFQATT, CDR2 SNEGSKA (reference sequence). This chain's CDR3 is CSARDPQREQYF. CDR3 DNA sequence: TGCAGTGCTAGAGATCCCCAGCGGGAGCAGTATTTT.

The J gene is TRBJ1-2, the V gene TRBV2; TRBD1 agrees at 7 bases. CDR3 length: 19 residues. V lost 6 bases and J lost 4; bases outside the gene matches: 23. Germline loops: CDR1 SNHLY, CDR2 FYNNEI. The CDR3 loop reads CASSNQRTGLRHGVYGYTF. The CDR3 DNA reads as TGTGCCAGCAGCAACCAACGGACAGGCCTTAGGCATGGGGTCTATGGCTACACCTTC.